A selection of T cell receptor beta chains follows, all from one sample in a study of human T cells and chemical hapten exposure. TCRdb reprocessed the RACE reads with MiXCR, giving one entry per CDR3 protein. Of nearly 350,000 distinct CDR3 sequences detected, under 9% appear once; the ten largest clones hold around 8.2%. Sequencing was performed on whole blood, taken in connection with sensitization to the hapten diphenylcyclopropenone (DPC). The receptors come from a woman between 18 and 29 years old with alopecia areata. Some clones in this sample may be carry-over from other donors' samples. CDR3s include the opening cysteine and the closing phenylalanine or tryptophan. A D gene is named only where the DNA matches it firmly. The size entry is marked missing in some rows and otherwise reads once, few, many or a size class.

abundance,v_gene,j_gene,d_gene,CDR3aa,CDR3nt
many,TRBV12-3/TRBV12-4,TRBJ2-5,TRBD2,CASSLSLAGQETQYF,TGTGCCAGCAGTTTATCACTAGCGGGACAAGAGACCCAGTACTTC
NA,TRBV2,TRBJ2-6,NA,CASSAVVGRGGSWANVLTF,TGTGCCAGCAGCGCGGTCGTGGGCAGGGGGGGCTCTTGGGCCAACGTCCTGACTTTC
few,TRBV25-1,TRBJ1-2,NA,CASSELWQGSRYGYTF,TGTGCCAGCAGTGAATTGTGGCAGGGCAGCCGCTATGGCTACACCTTC
few,TRBV7-2,TRBJ2-5,TRBD2,CASSVTSAQETQYF,TGTGCCAGCAGCGTGACTAGCGCGCAAGAGACCCAGTACTTC
many,TRBV4-1,TRBJ2-7,TRBD1,CASSQLDRDADEQYF,TGCGCCAGCAGCCAGTTAGACAGGGATGCCGACGAGCAGTACTTC
NA,TRBV4-2,TRBJ2-7,TRBD2,CASSQDGAGTSGLEQYF,TGTGCCAGCAGCCAAGATGGGGCCGGGACTAGCGGGCTCGAGCAGTACTTC
few,TRBV6-6,TRBJ2-2,NA,CASSPPGPSTGELFF,TGTGCCAGCAGCCCACCGGGACCAAGTACCGGGGAGCTGTTTTTT
many,TRBV11-2,TRBJ1-3,NA,CASSPDGFPGNTIYF,TGTGCCAGCAGCCCGGACGGATTCCCTGGAAACACCATATATTTT
few,TRBV7-2,TRBJ2-1,NA,CASSPRDSNEQFF,TGTGCCAGCAGCCCACGAGACAGCAATGAGCAGTTCTTC
NA,TRBV6-5,TRBJ2-7,NA,CASSPPEVDSAYEQYF,TGTGCCAGCAGCCCTCCAGAGGTTGATTCAGCCTACGAGCAGTACTTC
many,TRBV12-5,TRBJ1-5,NA,CASGLELSNQPQHF,TGTGCTAGTGGTTTGGAGCTTAGCAATCAGCCCCAGCATTTT
NA,TRBV10-3,TRBJ2-5,NA,CAARGADQETQYF,TGTGCCGCGAGGGGGGCCGACCAAGAGACCCAGTACTTC
NA,TRBV28,TRBJ2-3,NA,CASSPEEGLSRGTDTQYF,TGTGCCAGCAGTCCGGAGGAAGGCCTCAGTCGTGGCACAGATACGCAGTATTTT
NA,TRBV10-3,TRBJ1-1,NA,CAIRGQATFF,TGTGCCATCAGGGGTCAGGCAACTTTCTTT
few,TRBV7-9,TRBJ1-2,NA,CASSFAQWGGDGYTF,TGTGCCAGCAGCTTCGCCCAGTGGGGGGGCGATGGCTACACCTTC
many,TRBV10-3,TRBJ2-5,TRBD1,CAISGPRDRVEETQYF,TGTGCCATCAGTGGTCCCCGGGACAGGGTAGAAGAGACCCAGTACTTC
many,TRBV12-3/TRBV12-4,TRBJ1-6,NA,CASSLRQAIINSPLHF,TGTGCCAGCAGTTTAAGACAGGCGATAATCAATTCACCCCTCCACTTT
few,TRBV6-1,TRBJ2-1,TRBD2,CASSDWGGNEQFF,TGTGCCAGCAGTGATTGGGGGGGGAATGAGCAGTTCTTC
few,TRBV3-1,TRBJ2-3,NA,CASSQIGVGTQYF,TGTGCCAGCAGCCAAATAGGAGTTGGTACGCAGTATTTT
few,TRBV7-9,TRBJ1-4,TRBD1,CASRGQKEKLFF,TGTGCCAGCAGGGGACAGAAAGAAAAACTGTTTTTT
NA,TRBV7-9,TRBJ2-3,NA,CASSPDVGGTDTQYF,TGTGCCAGCAGTCCGGATGTGGGCGGGACAGATACGCAGTATTTT
NA,TRBV29-1,TRBJ1-1,TRBD1,CSVSTGGGTEAFF,TGCAGCGTTTCTACAGGGGGCGGAACTGAAGCTTTCTTT
NA,TRBV28,TRBJ1-6,NA,CASSLGPRGYSPLHF,TGTGCCAGCAGTTTGGGCCCTCGGGGATATTCACCCCTCCACTTT
many,TRBV28,TRBJ2-3,NA,CASSRNGERGAPQGTQYF,TGTGCCAGCAGTCGCAACGGGGAACGGGGGGCCCCTCAGGGTACGCAGTATTTT
NA,TRBV2,TRBJ2-3,NA,CATAGEASTDTQYF,TGTGCCACAGCAGGGGAAGCTAGCACAGATACGCAGTATTTT
few,TRBV12-3/TRBV12-4,TRBJ1-5,NA,CASSLEGQLPQPQHF,TGTGCCAGCAGTTTAGAAGGACAGCTACCCCAGCCCCAGCATTTT
many,TRBV20-1,TRBJ2-3,TRBD1,CSARALGTGSTDTQYF,TGCAGTGCTAGAGCCTTAGGGACAGGTAGCACAGATACGCAGTATTTT
NA,TRBV7-9,TRBJ1-1,NA,CASSLEEVTEAFF,TGTGCCAGCAGCTTAGAGGAGGTAACTGAAGCTTTCTTT
many,TRBV5-1,TRBJ2-3,NA,CASSLAGGRGDTQYF,TGCGCCAGCAGCCTGGCTGGGGGGCGTGGAGATACGCAGTATTTT
NA,TRBV7-9,TRBJ2-1,NA,CASSLSGIEDNEQFF,TGTGCCAGCAGCTTATCTGGGATAGAGGACAATGAGCAGTTCTTC
many,TRBV5-1,TRBJ1-2,TRBD1,CASNLGQGPNYGYTF,TGCGCCAGCAACCTAGGACAGGGGCCAAACTATGGCTACACCTTC
many,TRBV5-1,TRBJ2-2,NA,CASSLWGTGELFF,TGCGCCAGCAGCTTATGGGGAACCGGGGAGCTGTTTTTT
NA,TRBV11-2,TRBJ2-3,TRBD1,CASSLYQTGASTDTQYF,TGTGCCAGCAGCTTATACCAGACAGGGGCTAGCACAGATACGCAGTATTTT
few,TRBV27,TRBJ2-4,TRBD2,CASSQRVSGEKNIQYF,TGTGCCAGCAGCCAAAGGGTTAGCGGGGAAAAAAACATTCAGTACTTC
few,TRBV5-1,TRBJ2-7,TRBD2,CASSPAHRGGPEQYF,TGCGCCAGCAGCCCGGCCCACCGGGGGGGCCCCGAGCAGTACTTC
NA,TRBV7-2,TRBJ1-1,NA,CASSSPMNTEAFF,TGTGCCAGCAGCTCCCCTATGAACACTGAAGCTTTCTTT
few,TRBV2,TRBJ2-2,NA,CASNLALNTGELFF,TGTGCCAGCAACCTAGCGCTGAACACCGGGGAGCTGTTTTTT
few,TRBV6-6,TRBJ1-1,NA,CASSYKGDTEAFF,TGTGCCAGCAGTTACAAAGGGGACACTGAAGCTTTCTTT
NA,TRBV20-1,TRBJ1-2,NA,CSARVNSNYGYTF,TGCAGTGCTAGAGTCAACAGTAACTATGGCTACACCTTC
few,TRBV25-1,TRBJ1-1,TRBD1,CASTLGQGVTEAFF,TGTGCCAGCACTCTGGGACAGGGGGTAACTGAAGCTTTCTTT
many,TRBV13,TRBJ1-1,NA,CASSLTGIRDTEAFF,TGTGCCAGCAGCTTAACGGGGATTAGGGACACTGAAGCTTTCTTT
many,TRBV29-1,TRBJ1-1,NA,CSVDGTEAFF,TGCAGCGTTGATGGGACTGAAGCTTTCTTT
many,TRBV2,TRBJ1-4,NA,CASSEARGSEKLFF,TGTGCCAGCAGTGAGGCCAGGGGCAGTGAAAAACTGTTTTTT
many,TRBV6-2/TRBV6-3,TRBJ2-7,TRBD1,CASSVPSGTGADYEQYF,TGTGCCAGCAGTGTACCATCAGGGACAGGGGCCGACTACGAGCAGTACTTC
few,TRBV2,TRBJ2-7,NA,CASSGSRGRGNSYEQYF,TGTGCCAGCAGTGGGAGCCGAGGAAGGGGGAACTCCTACGAGCAGTACTTC
few,TRBV7-8,TRBJ2-3,TRBD2,CASSARLAGVSSTDTQYF,TGTGCCAGCAGCGCCCGACTAGCGGGGGTCTCTAGCACAGATACGCAGTATTTT
NA,TRBV6-6,TRBJ1-1,TRBD1,CASSYEGQYTEAFF,TGTGCCAGCAGTTACGAGGGACAGTACACTGAAGCTTTCTTT
many,TRBV7-6,TRBJ1-4,NA,CASSLWNEKLFF,TGTGCCAGCAGCTTATGGAACGAAAAACTGTTTTTT
NA,TRBV6-5,TRBJ2-3,NA,CASSSNPLPGFTDTQYF,TGTGCCAGCAGTTCCAACCCTCTCCCAGGATTCACAGATACGCAGTATTTT
few,TRBV7-6,TRBJ1-4,NA,CASSSGTLEKLFF,TGTGCCAGCAGCTCCGGGACCCTCGAAAAACTGTTTTTT
many,TRBV7-3,TRBJ2-2,NA,CASGTGQHTGELFF,TGTGCCAGCGGAACAGGGCAGCACACCGGGGAGCTGTTTTTT
few,TRBV10-3,TRBJ2-3,TRBD2,CAISSGGGPSTDTQYF,TGTGCCATCAGCTCTGGCGGGGGACCGAGCACAGATACGCAGTATTTT
many,TRBV13,TRBJ2-2,NA,CASSRGNTGELFF,TGTGCCAGCAGTAGGGGGAACACCGGGGAGCTGTTTTTT
few,TRBV11-2,TRBJ1-5,NA,CASSLATTDQPQHF,TGTGCCAGCAGCTTAGCTACGACAGATCAGCCCCAGCATTTT
many,TRBV2,TRBJ1-3,TRBD1,CASSRTGAGNTIYF,TGTGCCAGCAGCCGGACAGGGGCTGGAAACACCATATATTTT